The clone carrying this T cell receptor (beta chain) came up once. Its antigen remains unknown. This record belongs to a study of T cell responses to AZD1222 COVID-19 vaccine. The study's findings and limits: Spike-spanning, vaccine-associated CD4 TCRs were dominant at 160-218 and 743-854. Most donors were white British and more were female, and clonal diversity was possibly underestimated. Close to half of all spike-specific TCRs reportedly target regions of the variants that are unmutated. Repertoires were obtained only post-peak T cell response.

Trimming cost V 2 bases and J 7 bases, with 11 bases left between them. The CDR3 has 13 residues. Germline V lookup: CDR1 MNHEY, CDR2 SMNVEV (reference sequence). Sequenced by immunoSEQ multiplex PCR; TCRdb stores in-frame clones only, minus some. Of 130,000 to 150,000 clones in the sample, 85% to 95% were seen once. V usage is TRBV27 and J usage is TRBJ1-1; D possibly corresponds to TRBD1 (5 bases). The sample in question was peripheral blood, obtained on day 0 of AZD1222 vaccination. The sequence was collected from an adult in good health. CDR3 nucleotide sequence: TGTGCCAGCAGTTTAAGGGGAGCGAGTGAAGCTTTCTTT. Translation gives CASSLRGASEAFF.